This entry lists 18 T cell receptor beta chains sequenced from one sample in a study of Ad26.COV2.S vaccination and SARS-CoV-2 variants. Assay: immunoSEQ multiplex PCR; the TCRdb copy retains only in-frame clones and omits some. The repertoire holds hundreds of thousands of clones, with roughly nine tenths as singletons. Sequenced here: peripheral blood, sampled after recovery from COVID-19. The receptors come from a human donor who had recovered from COVID-19.

The rearrangement joins TRBV5-1 to TRBJ2-5; possible D gene TRBD1, 6 bases. The CDR3 contains 14 residues. CDR1 and CDR2 from the germline V gene are SGHRS and YFSETQ. Trimming removed 4 bases from V and 0 bases from J, with 10 bases in between. CDR3 coding DNA: TGCGCCAGCAGCGGAAGGGACAACCAAGAGACCCAGTACTTC. Amino acid sequence: CASSGRDNQETQYF. Full variable domain (outside the CDR3, taken from reference TRBV5-1 and TRBJ2-5): KAGVTQTPRYLIKTRGQQVTLSCSPISGHRSVSWYQQTPGQGLQFLFEYFSETQRNKGNFPGRFSGRQFSNSRSEMNVSTLELGDSALYLCASSGRDNQETQYFGPGTRLLVL.

The chain carries TRBV2 and TRBJ1-1, with unresolved D. Germline CDR1 and CDR2: SNHLY and FYNNEI. The CDR3 length is 11 residues. CDR3: CFSSGNTEAFF. In nucleotides, the CDR3 is TGTTTCTCCTCAGGGAACACTGAAGCTTTCTTT.

The chain recombines TRBV24-1 with TRBJ1-5; D unclear. This CDR3 region has 12 residues. Trimming stripped 3 bases from V and 11 bases from J, with 10 bases between. Per germline, CDR1 KGHDR and CDR2 SFDVKD. The CDR3 bases are TGTGCCACCAGTGATCCCTCTGGGGCCCAGCATTTT. It yields the protein CATSDPSGAQHF.

The V call is TRBV7-9, the J call TRBJ2-7; 7 bases are shared with TRBD2. This CDR3 is 18 amino acids long. Germline CDR1 reads SEHNR; CDR2 reads FQNEAQ (reference sequence). Losses at the gene ends were 4 bases for V and 4 bases for J; bases not matched to a gene: 19. CDR3: CASSSAGGGSGREYEQYF. CDR3 bases: TGTGCCAGCAGCTCCGCTGGGGGAGGTAGCGGGCGGGAATACGAGCAGTACTTC.

J is TRBJ2-1 and V is TRBV20-1, with D unclear. This CDR3 region has 10 residues. The germline CDR1 and CDR2 sequences are DFQATT and SNEGSKA (reference sequence). The V end was cut by 6 bases, the J end by 5 bases, with 5 bases between. CDR3 coding DNA: TGCAGTGCGGTCGACAATGAGCAGTTCTTC. It yields the protein CSAVDNEQFF.

The chain recombines TRBV12-5 with TRBJ2-7; 7 nucleotides agree with TRBD1. The CDR3 is made up of 14 amino acids. J was trimmed by 6 bases and V by 1 base; bases with no gene match: 6. From germline, CDR1 is LGHNT and CDR2 FRNRAP. CDR3 amino acids: CASGLGQGLSEQYF. CDR3 in DNA: TGTGCTAGTGGTTTGGGACAGGGTCTCAGCGAGCAGTACTTC. The full variable domain, in which reference TRBV12-5 and TRBJ2-7 provide the parts outside the CDR3, is DARVTQTPRHKVTEMGQEVTMRCQPILGHNTVFWYRQTMMQGLELLAYFRNRAPLDDSGMPKDRFSAEMPDATLATLKIQPSEPRDSAVYFCASGLGQGLSEQYFGPGTRLTVT.

The CDR3 spells CASSLWGENTEAFF. The CDR3 region has the DNA TGTGCCAGCAGTTTATGGGGGGAGAACACTGAAGCTTTCTTT. The chain couples TRBV28 to TRBJ1-1; D may be TRBD1 (5 bases). V shed 0 bases and J shed 1 base, with 6 bases lying between them. Germline assignment: CDR1 MDHEN and CDR2 SYDVKM. This CDR3 is 14 amino acids long.

The gene calls are TRBV12-5 and TRBJ2-1, with D possibly being TRBD1 (6 bases). This CDR3 is built from 13 residues. Trimming left V 1 base short and J 5 bases short, with 6 bases between. From germline, CDR1 is LGHNT and CDR2 FRNRAP. DNA of the CDR3: TGTGCTAGTGGTTTGGACAGGGACAATGAGCAGTTCTTC. Its translation is CASGLDRDNEQFF.

The chain employs TRBV4-1 and TRBJ1-1; D is ambiguous. Trimming took off 0 bases at V and 5 bases at J, with 13 bases between the two ends. Germline V gene data show CDR1 as MGHRA and CDR2 as YSYEKL. CDR3 size: 15 residues. The CDR3 here is CASSQEESEGTEAFF. CDR3 DNA sequence: TGCGCCAGCAGCCAAGAGGAATCCGAGGGTACTGAAGCTTTCTTT.

This rearrangement joins TRBV7-9 to TRBJ1-1; D gene unclear. The CDR3 totals 12 residues. V was clipped by 2 bases and J by 4 bases, with 5 bases between them. Germline V gene data show CDR1 as SEHNR and CDR2 as FQNEAQ (reference sequence). CDR3 region: CASSLSTTEAFF. The CDR3 nucleotides read TGTGCCAGCAGCTTAAGTACCACTGAAGCTTTCTTT.

This clone was seen more than once but under ten times. The chain combines TRBV19 with TRBJ1-2, with D tentatively TRBD1 (5 bases). Germline CDR1 LNHDA, CDR2 SQIVND (reference sequence). Trimming stripped 8 bases from V and 4 bases from J, with 17 bases between. The CDR3 runs to 14 residues. CDR3 nucleotides: TGTGCCAGTCACATCATTGGGACTTCCTATGGCTACACCTTC. Translation gives CASHIIGTSYGYTF.

The chain recombines TRBV11-2 with TRBJ1-6; TRBD1 aligns across 8 bases. The trim removed 4 bases at V and 7 bases at J, leaving 6 bases unmatched. CDR3 length: 15 amino acids. CDR1 and CDR2 from the germline V gene are SGHAT and FQNNGV. CDR3 sequence (DNA): TGTGCCAGCAGCTACCGAACAGGGGGGAATTCACCCCTCCACTTT. This sequence encodes CASSYRTGGNSPLHF.

The genes are TRBV5-6 and TRBJ1-3; 9 bases line up with TRBD1. There are 14 residues in the CDR3. Per germline, CDR1 SGHDT and CDR2 YYEEEE. J gave up 6 bases and V 0 bases, and 1 base lay outside the gene matches. CDR3 in DNA: TGTGCCAGCAGCTTGGGACAGGGGGAAAACACCATATATTTT. This sequence encodes CASSLGQGENTIYF.

CDR3 sequence: CASSELGTGELFF. CDR3 nucleotide sequence: TGTGCCAGCAGTGAATTGGGGACCGGGGAGCTGTTTTTT. The rearrangement joins TRBV2 to TRBJ2-2; D gene uncertain. The CDR3 has 13 amino acids. The ends were cut back, 2 bases at V and 5 bases at J, with 6 bases in the middle. CDR1 is SNHLY, CDR2 FYNNEI, per germline.

This chain links TRBV7-2 with TRBJ1-4; D not resolved. The germline V and J ends were trimmed by 6 bases and 3 bases, with 11 bases remaining between them. The CDR3 totals 14 residues. Per germline, CDR1 SGHTA and CDR2 FQGNSA. The CDR3 reads CASREGAANEKLFF. The CDR3 DNA is TGTGCCAGCAGAGAGGGCGCGGCTAATGAAAAACTGTTTTTT.

CDR3 sequence: CASSLYLGADTQYF. Here the CDR3 DNA reads TGTGCCAGCAGTTTATACCTAGGGGCAGATACGCAGTATTTT. This chain connects TRBV2 to TRBJ2-3; weak D call: TRBD1 (5 bases). CDR1 is SNHLY, CDR2 FYNNEI, per germline. Trimming shortened V by 5 bases and J by 4 bases, and 13 bases separated the two germline ends. The CDR3 consists of 14 residues.

The chain employs TRBV6-5 and TRBJ2-5, with unresolved D. Trimming took off 6 bases at V and 2 bases at J, with 10 bases between the two ends. Germline-derived CDR1 and CDR2 are MNHEY and SVGAGI. The CDR3 length is 13 residues. DNA of the CDR3: TGTGCCAGCAGGGTAGGGCTGCAAGAGACCCAGTACTTC. The encoded protein is CASRVGLQETQYF.

The gene calls are TRBV9 and TRBJ1-1, with a possible D match to TRBD1 (5 bases). CDR3 length equals 15 residues. Germline-derived CDR1 and CDR2 are SGDLS and YYNGEE. V dropped 0 bases and J dropped 8 bases, with 17 bases sitting between them. The CDR3 sequence is CASSVAPPLTAEAFF. DNA for the CDR3: TGTGCCAGCAGCGTAGCCCCTCCTTTGACAGCCGAAGCTTTCTTT.